This T cell receptor (beta chain) comes out of a study of siplizumab effects on memory and regulatory T cells. The method was immunoSEQ multiplex PCR; TCRdb's version includes in-frame clones alone and lacks a portion of them. Counted here are approximately 120,000 clones, 90% to 95% occurring once; the ten biggest clones make up about 0.7%. Between the trimmed V and J ends, which lost 6 bases and 1 base, there was a span of 5 bases. This CDR3 comprises 12 residues. Germline CDR1 reads KGHSH; CDR2 reads LQKENI. The source material was Tregs sorted from blood. This chain links TRBV18 with TRBJ2-3; D gene uncertain. The receptor comes from a human donor in good health. CDR3: CASSRRTDTQYF. The CDR3 region has the DNA TGTGCCAGCTCCCGGCGCACAGATACGCAGTATTTT.